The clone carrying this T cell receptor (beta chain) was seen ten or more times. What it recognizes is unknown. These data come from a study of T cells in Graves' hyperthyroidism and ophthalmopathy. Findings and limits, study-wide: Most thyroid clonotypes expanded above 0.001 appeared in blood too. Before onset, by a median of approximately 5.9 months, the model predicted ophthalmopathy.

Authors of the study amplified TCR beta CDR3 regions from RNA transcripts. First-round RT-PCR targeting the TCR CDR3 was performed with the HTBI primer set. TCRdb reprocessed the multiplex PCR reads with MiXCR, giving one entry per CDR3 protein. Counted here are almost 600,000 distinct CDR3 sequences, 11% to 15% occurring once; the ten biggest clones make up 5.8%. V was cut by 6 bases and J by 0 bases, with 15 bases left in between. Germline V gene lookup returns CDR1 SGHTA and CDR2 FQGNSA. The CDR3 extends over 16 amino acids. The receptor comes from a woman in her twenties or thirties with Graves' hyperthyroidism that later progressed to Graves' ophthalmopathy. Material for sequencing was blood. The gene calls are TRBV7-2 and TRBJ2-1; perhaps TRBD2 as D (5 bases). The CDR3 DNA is TGTGCCAGCAGACGCGCTTCGGGGAGCTCCTACAATGAGCAGTTCTTC. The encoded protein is CASRRASGSSYNEQFF.